The entry below describes one T cell receptor (beta chain). The entry originates in a study of blood T cell repertoires in COVID-19. Study-level information: The United States, Italy and Spain provided the acute and convalescent COVID-19 samples.

One Seattle source followed patients from active infection through their disease course. Authors' data handling: The assay estimated nucleated cells by amplifying reference gene primers. TCRdb keeps only in-frame clones here, not all; method: immunoSEQ multiplex PCR. Clone size and V and J calls were adopted from that table, with D and trimming inferred from the DNA. The repertoire holds about 260,000 clones, with 88% as singletons. The sample taken for sequencing was peripheral blood. This clonotype originated in a woman in her twenties or thirties with COVID-19, enrolled during active disease.

The CDR3 coding sequence is TGTGCCAGCAGCCCCGATATACAGGCGGCTGGGGCCAACGTCCTGACTTTC. Amino acids: CASSPDIQAAGANVLTF. V and J are TRBV28 and TRBJ2-6; the D gene is possibly TRBD1 (5 bases). Trimming cost V 6 bases and J 2 bases, with 17 bases left between them. Germline assignment: CDR1 MDHEN and CDR2 SYDVKM. The CDR3 consists of 17 residues.